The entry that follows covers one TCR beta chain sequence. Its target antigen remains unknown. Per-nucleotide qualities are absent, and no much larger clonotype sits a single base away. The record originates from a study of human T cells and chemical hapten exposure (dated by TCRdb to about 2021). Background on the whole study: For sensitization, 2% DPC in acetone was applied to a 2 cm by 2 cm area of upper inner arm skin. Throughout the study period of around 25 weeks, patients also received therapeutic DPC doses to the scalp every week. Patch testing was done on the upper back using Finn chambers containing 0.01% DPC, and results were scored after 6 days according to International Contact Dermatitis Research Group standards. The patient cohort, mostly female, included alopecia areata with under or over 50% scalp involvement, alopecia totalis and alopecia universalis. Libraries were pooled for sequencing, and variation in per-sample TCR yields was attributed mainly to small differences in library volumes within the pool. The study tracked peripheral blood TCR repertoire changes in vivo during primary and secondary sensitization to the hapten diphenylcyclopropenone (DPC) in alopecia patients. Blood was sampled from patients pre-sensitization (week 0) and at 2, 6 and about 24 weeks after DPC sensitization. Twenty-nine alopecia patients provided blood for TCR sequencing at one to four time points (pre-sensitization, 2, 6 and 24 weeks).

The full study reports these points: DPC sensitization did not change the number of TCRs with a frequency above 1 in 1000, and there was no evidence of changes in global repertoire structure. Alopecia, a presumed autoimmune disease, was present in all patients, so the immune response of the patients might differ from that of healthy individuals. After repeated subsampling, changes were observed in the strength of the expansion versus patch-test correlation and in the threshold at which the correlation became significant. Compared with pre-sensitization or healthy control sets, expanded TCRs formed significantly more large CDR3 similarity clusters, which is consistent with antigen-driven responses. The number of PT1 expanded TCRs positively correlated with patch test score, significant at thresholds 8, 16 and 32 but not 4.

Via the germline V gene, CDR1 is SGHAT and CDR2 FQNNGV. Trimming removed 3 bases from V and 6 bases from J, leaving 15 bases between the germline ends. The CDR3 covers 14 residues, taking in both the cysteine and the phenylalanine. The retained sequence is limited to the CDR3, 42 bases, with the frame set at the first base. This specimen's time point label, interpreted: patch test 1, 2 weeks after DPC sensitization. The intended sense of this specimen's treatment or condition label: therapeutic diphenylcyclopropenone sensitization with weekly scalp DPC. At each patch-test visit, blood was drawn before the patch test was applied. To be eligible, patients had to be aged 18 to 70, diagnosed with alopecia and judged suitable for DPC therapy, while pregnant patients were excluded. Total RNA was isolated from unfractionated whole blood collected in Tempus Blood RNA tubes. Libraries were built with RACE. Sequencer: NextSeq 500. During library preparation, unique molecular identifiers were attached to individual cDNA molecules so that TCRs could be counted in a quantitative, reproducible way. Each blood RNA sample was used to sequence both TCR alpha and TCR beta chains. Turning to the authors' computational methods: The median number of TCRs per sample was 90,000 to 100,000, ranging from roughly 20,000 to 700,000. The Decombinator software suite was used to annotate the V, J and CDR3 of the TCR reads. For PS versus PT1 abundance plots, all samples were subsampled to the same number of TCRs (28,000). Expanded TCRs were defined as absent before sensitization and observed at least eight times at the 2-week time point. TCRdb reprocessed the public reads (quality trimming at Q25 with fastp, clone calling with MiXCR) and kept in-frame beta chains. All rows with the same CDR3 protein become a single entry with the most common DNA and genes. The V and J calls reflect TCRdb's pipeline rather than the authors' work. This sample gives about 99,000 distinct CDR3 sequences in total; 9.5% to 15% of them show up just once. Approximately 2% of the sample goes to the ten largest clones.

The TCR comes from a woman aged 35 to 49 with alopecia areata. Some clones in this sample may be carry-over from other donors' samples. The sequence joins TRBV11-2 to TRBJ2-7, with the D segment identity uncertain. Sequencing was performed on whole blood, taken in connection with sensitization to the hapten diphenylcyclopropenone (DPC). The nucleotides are TGTGCCAGCAGCTTCGGGTATTCGGCCCCCGAGCAGTACTTC. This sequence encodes CASSFGYSAPEQYF.